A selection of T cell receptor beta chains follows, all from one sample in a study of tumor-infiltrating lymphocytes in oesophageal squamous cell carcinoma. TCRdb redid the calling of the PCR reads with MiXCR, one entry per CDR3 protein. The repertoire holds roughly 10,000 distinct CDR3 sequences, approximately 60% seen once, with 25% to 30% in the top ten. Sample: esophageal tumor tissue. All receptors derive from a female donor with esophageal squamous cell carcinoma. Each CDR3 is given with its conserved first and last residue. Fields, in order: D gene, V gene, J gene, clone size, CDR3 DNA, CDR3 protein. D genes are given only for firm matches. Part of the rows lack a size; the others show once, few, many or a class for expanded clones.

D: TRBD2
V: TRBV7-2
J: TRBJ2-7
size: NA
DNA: TGTGCCAGCAGGAAGACTAGCGGGAGTGTGTCCTACGAGCAGTACTTC
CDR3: CASRKTSGSVSYEQYF

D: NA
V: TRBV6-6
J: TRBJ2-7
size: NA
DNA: TGTGCCAGCAGTTACTCGAAAGGTGCCTACGAGCAGTACTTC
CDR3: CASSYSKGAYEQYF

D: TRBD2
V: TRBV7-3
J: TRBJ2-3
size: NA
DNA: TGTGCCAGCAGCTTAGAAGCGGGAGGGCTGGGGACGCAGTATTTT
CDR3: CASSLEAGGLGTQYF

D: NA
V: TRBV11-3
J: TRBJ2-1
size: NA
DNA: TGTGCCAACAGCTCCCCTGTGATGCCCTACAATGAGCAGTTCTTC
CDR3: CANSSPVMPYNEQFF

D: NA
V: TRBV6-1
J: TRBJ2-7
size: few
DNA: TGTGCCAGCAGTGTGGTCTGGGGTGGGCTTACCTACGAGCAGTACTTC
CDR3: CASSVVWGGLTYEQYF

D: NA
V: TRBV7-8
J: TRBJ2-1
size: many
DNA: TGTGCCAGCAGCCGGGACGGTCAGAGCTCCTACAATGAGCAGTTCTTC
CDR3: CASSRDGQSSYNEQFF

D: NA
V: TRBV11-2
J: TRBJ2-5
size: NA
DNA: TGTGCCAGCAGCCCAGGGACGACACAGGGCCAGTACTTC
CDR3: CASSPGTTQGQYF

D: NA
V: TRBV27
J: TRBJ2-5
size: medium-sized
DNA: TGTGCCAGCAGTTTAGGTCGGGAAGAGACCCAGTACTTC
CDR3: CASSLGREETQYF

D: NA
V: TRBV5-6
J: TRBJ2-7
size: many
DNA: TGTGCCAGCAGCTTGATTCAGGGGATGGGCGAGCAGTACTTC
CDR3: CASSLIQGMGEQYF

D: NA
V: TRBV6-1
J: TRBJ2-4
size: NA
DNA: TGTGCCAGCAGTGAACAGAATGGTCTAGCCAAAAACATTCAGTACTTC
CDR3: CASSEQNGLAKNIQYF

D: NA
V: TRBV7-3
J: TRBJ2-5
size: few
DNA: TGTGCCAGCAGCCCCACCGGCCTCCAAGAGACCCAGTACTTC
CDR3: CASSPTGLQETQYF

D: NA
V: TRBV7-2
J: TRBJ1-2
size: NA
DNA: TGTGCCAGCAGCACCTCGGACGGCTATGGCTACACCTTC
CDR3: CASSTSDGYGYTF

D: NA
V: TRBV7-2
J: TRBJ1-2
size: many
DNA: TGTGCCAGCAGCTTAGGCGGAAACTATGGCTACACCTTC
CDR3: CASSLGGNYGYTF

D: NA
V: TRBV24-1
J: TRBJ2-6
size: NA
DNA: TGTGCCACCAGTGAGGAAAACCAGGGCTCTGGGGCCAACGTCCTGACTTTC
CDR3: CATSEENQGSGANVLTF

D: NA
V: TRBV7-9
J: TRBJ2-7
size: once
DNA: TGTGCCAGCAGCCCGGTAGGGACCTCCTACGAGCAGTACTTC
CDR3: CASSPVGTSYEQYF

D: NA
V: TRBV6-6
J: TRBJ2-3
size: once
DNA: TGTGCCAGCAGCTCCAGGGGGGGCTTGACAGATACGCAGTATTTT
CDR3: CASSSRGGLTDTQYF

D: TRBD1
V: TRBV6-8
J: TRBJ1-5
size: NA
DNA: TGTGCCAGCAGTTACTCGACAGGGCAGGCGGGCGGACAGCCCCAGCATTTT
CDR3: CASSYSTGQAGGQPQHF

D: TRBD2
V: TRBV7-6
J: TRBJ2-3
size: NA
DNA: TGTGCCAGCAGCTTAGTGCTAGCGGGAGCCGATACGCAGTATTTT
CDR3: CASSLVLAGADTQYF

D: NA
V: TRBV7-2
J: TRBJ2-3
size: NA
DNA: TGTGCCAGCAGCTTAGTGCCTAGCGGCACAGATACGCAGTATTTT
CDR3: CASSLVPSGTDTQYF

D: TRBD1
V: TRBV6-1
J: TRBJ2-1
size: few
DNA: TGTGCCAGCAGCTTAGAATACAGGGGGGCGAGTGAGCAGTTCTTC
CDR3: CASSLEYRGASEQFF

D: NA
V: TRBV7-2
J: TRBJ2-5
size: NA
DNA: TGTGCCAGCAGCCAAGACAGAGGAGAGACCCAGTACTTC
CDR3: CASSQDRGETQYF

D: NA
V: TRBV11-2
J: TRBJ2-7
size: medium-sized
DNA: TGTGCCAGCAGCTTTGGGGGAGTACACGAGCAGTACTTC
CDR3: CASSFGGVHEQYF

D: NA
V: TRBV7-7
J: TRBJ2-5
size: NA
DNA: TGTGCTAGCAGCTTAACCCGAGGGGAGACCCAGTACTTC
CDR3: CASSLTRGETQYF

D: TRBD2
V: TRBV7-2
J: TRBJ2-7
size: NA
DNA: TGTGCCAGCAGCTTCGGGACTAGCGGGATCTCCTACGAGCAGTACTTC
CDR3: CASSFGTSGISYEQYF

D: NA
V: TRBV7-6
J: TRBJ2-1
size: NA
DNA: TGTGCCAGCAGCCCTCAGATGGGCGGACACGAGCAGTTCTTC
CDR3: CASSPQMGGHEQFF

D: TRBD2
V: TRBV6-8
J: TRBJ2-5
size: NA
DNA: TGTGCCAGCAGTCCGTCACTAGCGGGAGCCAAGACCCAGTACTTC
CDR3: CASSPSLAGAKTQYF

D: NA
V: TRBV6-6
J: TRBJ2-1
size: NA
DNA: TGTGCCAGCAGTTACTCGAACCGGGGTGAGCAGTTCTTC
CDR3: CASSYSNRGEQFF

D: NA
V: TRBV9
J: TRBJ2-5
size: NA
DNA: TGTGCCAGCAGCGTATCCCAAGAGACCCAGTACTTC
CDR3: CASSVSQETQYF

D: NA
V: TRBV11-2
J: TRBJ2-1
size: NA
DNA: TGTGCCAGCAGCTCGAGGACCGTTTCCTACAATGAGCAGTTCTTC
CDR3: CASSSRTVSYNEQFF

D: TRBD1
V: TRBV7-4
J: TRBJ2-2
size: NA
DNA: TGTGCCAGCAGCACGCTGACAGGGGCCACCGGGGAGCTGTTTTTT
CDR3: CASSTLTGATGELFF

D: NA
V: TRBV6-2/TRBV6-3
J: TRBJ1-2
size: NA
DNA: TGTGCCAGCAGTAATCCCTCCGGGGGCCGTAACTATGGCTACACCTTC
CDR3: CASSNPSGGRNYGYTF

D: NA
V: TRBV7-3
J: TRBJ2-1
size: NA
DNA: TGTGCCAGCAGCCCCCTAGGGGGAAACAATGAGCAGTTCTTC
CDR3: CASSPLGGNNEQFF

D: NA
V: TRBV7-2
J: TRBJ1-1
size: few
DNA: TGTGCCAGCAGCTTAGTGAAGACAGGAGCGAACACTGAAGCTTTCTTT
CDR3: CASSLVKTGANTEAFF

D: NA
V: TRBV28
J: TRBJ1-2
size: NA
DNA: TGTGCCAGCAGTTTAGGGGTGCCCTCCTATGGCTACACCTTC
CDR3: CASSLGVPSYGYTF

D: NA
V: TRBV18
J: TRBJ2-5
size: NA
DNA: TGTGCCAGCTCCCCGCCCGGGGCTACCTACGAGAAGTACTTC
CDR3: CASSPPGATYEKYF

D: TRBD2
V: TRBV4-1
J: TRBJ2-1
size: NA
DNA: TGCGCCAGCAGCCAAGTTAGCGGGAGGGATGAGCAGTTCTTC
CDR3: CASSQVSGRDEQFF

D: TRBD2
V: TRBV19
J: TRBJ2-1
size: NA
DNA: TGTGCCTCACGGGGGGGGGAAAATGAGCAGTTCTTC
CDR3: CASRGGENEQFF

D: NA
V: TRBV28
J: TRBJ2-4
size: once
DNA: TGTGCCAGCAGTTTAGAGGGGGGTGGGAACATTCAGTACTTC
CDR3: CASSLEGGGNIQYF

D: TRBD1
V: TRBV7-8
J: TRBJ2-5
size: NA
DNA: TGTGCCAGCAGCTTACAGGGACAGGGGGCGCACGGAGAGACCCAGTACTTC
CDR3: CASSLQGQGAHGETQYF

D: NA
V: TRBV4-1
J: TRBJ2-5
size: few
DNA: TGCGCCAGCAGCCAAGACCCCCCCCAGGGGCTCCAAGAGACCCAGTACTTC
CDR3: CASSQDPPQGLQETQYF

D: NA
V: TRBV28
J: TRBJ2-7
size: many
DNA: TGTGCCAGCGCCGGGACCCCCTACGAGCAGTACTTC
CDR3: CASAGTPYEQYF

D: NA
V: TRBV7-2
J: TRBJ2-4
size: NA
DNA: TGTGCCAGCAGCTTAACGGGGCAAAGCACCAAAAACATTCAGTACTTC
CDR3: CASSLTGQSTKNIQYF

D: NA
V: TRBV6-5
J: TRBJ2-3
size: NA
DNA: TGTGCCAGCAGTTACTCGAGGACAGGAGGGAGGGATACGCAGTATTTT
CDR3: CASSYSRTGGRDTQYF

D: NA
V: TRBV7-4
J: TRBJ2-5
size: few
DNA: TGTGCCAGCAGCCCTATCCGGGACGGGGCGGAGGAGACCCAGTACTTC
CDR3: CASSPIRDGAEETQYF

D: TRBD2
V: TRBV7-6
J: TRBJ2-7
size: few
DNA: TGTGCCAGCAGTAATAGCGGGAGGAGCTACGAGCAGTACTTC
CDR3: CASSNSGRSYEQYF

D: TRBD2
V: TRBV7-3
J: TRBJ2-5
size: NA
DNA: TGTGCCAGCAGCCCCTTGGGAGGGCGAGAGACCCAGTACTTC
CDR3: CASSPLGGRETQYF

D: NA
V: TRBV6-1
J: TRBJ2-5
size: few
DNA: TGTGCCAGCACAGGGAACCAAGAGACCCAGTACTTC
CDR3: CASTGNQETQYF

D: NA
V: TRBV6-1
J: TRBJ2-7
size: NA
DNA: TGTGCCAGCAGTAATGGACGCCTGGCTGGGTCCGAGCAGTACTTC
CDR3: CASSNGRLAGSEQYF

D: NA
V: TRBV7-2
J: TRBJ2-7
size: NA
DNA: TGTGCCAGCAGCTTAGACTCAGGGCTTATCTACGAGCAGTACTTC
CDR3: CASSLDSGLIYEQYF

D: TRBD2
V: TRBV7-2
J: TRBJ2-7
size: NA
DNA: TGTGCCAGCAGGTTCTCTAGCGGGAGGCCGAACAATGAGCAGTACTTC
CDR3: CASRFSSGRPNNEQYF

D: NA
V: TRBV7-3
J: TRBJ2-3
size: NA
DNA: TGTGCCAGCAGCCCCGGGGGAGGCCCCACAGATACGCAGTATTTT
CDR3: CASSPGGGPTDTQYF

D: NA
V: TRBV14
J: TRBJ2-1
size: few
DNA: TGTGCCAGCAGCCACCCCGGTGGGGCCAATGAGCAGTTCTTC
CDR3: CASSHPGGANEQFF

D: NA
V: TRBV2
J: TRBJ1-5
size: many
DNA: TGTGCCAGCCGGTTCGACAGGCATAATCAGCCCCAGCATTTT
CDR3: CASRFDRHNQPQHF

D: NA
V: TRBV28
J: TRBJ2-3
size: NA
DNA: TGTGCCAGCAGTTCCAGGGTGGGGCGTGGGTACACAGATACGCAGTATTTT
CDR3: CASSSRVGRGYTDTQYF

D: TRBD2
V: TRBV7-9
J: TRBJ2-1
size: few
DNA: TGTGCCAGCGCCCCGGATAGCGGGGGGGGAAACAATGAGCAGTTCTTC
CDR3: CASAPDSGGGNNEQFF

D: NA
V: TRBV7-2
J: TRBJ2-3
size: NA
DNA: TGTGCCAGCAGCCACTACACAGATACGCAGTATTTT
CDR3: CASSHYTDTQYF

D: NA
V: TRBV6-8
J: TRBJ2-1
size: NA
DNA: TGTGCCAGCAGTTACAAACTAGCTGGTGAGCAGTTCTTC
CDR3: CASSYKLAGEQFF

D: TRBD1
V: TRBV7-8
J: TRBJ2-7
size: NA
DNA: TGTGCCAGCAGCCGCCCAACGGACAGGGTTGTGTACGAGCAGTACTTC
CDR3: CASSRPTDRVVYEQYF

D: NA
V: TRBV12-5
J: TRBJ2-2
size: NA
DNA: TGTGCTAGTGGTTTGGCCAGCGGGCATGTCCCGATCACCGGGGAGCTGTTTTTT
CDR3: CASGLASGHVPITGELFF